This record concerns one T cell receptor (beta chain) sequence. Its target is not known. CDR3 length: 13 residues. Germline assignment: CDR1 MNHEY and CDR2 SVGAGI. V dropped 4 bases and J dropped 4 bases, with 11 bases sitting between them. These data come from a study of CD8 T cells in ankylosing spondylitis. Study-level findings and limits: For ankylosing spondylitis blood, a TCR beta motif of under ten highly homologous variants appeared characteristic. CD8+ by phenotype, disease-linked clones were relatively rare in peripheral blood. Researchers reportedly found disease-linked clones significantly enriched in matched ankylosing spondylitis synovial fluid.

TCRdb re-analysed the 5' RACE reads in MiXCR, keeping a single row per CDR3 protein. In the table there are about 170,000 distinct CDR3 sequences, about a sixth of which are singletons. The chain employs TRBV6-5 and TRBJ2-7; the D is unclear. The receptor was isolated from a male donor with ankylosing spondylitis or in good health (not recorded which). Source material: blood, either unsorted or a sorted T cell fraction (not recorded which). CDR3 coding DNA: TGTGCCAGCAGTTTGAGTGAGGTATACGAGCAGTACTTC. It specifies CASSLSEVYEQYF.